Listed below are T cell receptor beta chains from one sample, sequenced in a study of T cell repertoires in cytomegalovirus infection. The antigens for these receptors are not known. TCRdb used MiXCR to reprocess the reads, holding one entry per CDR3 protein. The table lists about 7,500 distinct CDR3 sequences, 55% of them singletons, with 73% in the top ten. Source material: PBMCs, sequenced either directly or after in vitro stimulation (not recorded which). These receptors were taken from a human donor in good health (CMV status not recorded). Some clones in this sample may be carry-over from other donors' samples. CDR3s include the opening cysteine and the closing phenylalanine or tryptophan. D genes are given only for firm matches. Clone size is shown for a subset of rows, as once, few, many or a class of expanded clone.

>TRBV9|TRBJ1-1|.|.
TGTGCCAGCAGCGTAGCGGCAATGTACACTGAAGCTTTCTTT
CASSVAAMYTEAFF
>TRBV5-5|TRBJ2-1|.|.
TGTGCCAGCAGCGCCGACGGTTACAATGAGCAGTTCTTC
CASSADGYNEQFF
>TRBV2|TRBJ1-3|.|few
TGTGCCAGCAGGCGCGACAGTCGCTCTGGAAACACCATATATTTT
CASRRDSRSGNTIYF
>TRBV5-6|TRBJ1-1|.|once
TGTGCCAGCAGCGCCCGATGGAACACTGAAGCTTTCTTT
CASSARWNTEAFF
>TRBV3-1|TRBJ1-6|TRBD1|.
TGTGCCAGCAGCCAACTGGACAGGGAGGATCCACCCCTCCACTTT
CASSQLDREDPPLHF
>TRBV20-1|TRBJ1-4|.|.
TGCAGTGCACCTGGACCTAGAGAAAAACTGTTTTTT
CSAPGPREKLFF
>TRBV11-2|TRBJ2-1|.|.
TGTGCAAGCAGCTTACTTCAGTTGAGCTCCTACAATGAGCAGTTCTTC
CASSLLQLSSYNEQFF
>TRBV7-2|TRBJ1-1|.|.
TGTGCCAGCAGCCCAGAAGTAGCCAGGTTGAACACTGAAGCTTTCTTT
CASSPEVARLNTEAFF
>TRBV12-3/TRBV12-4|TRBJ2-1|.|once
TGTGCCAGCAGCTCCCTAATACTCCTTGGGGGAGAAAGGTCCTACAATGAGCAGGTCTTC
CASSSLILLGGERSYNEQVF
>TRBV19|TRBJ1-2|TRBD1|.
TGTGCCAGTAGTATACTCTACACGGGACAGGGAATTGGCTACACCTTC
CASSILYTGQGIGYTF
>TRBV7-6|TRBJ2-1|.|.
TGTGCCAGCAGCTTACGCGGCGAGAGATACTACAATGAGCAGTTCTTT
CASSLRGERYYNEQFF
>TRBV10-3|TRBJ1-1|TRBD1|.
TGTGCCATCACTAGGACAGGGACCGGGAACACTGAAGCTTTCTTT
CAITRTGTGNTEAFF
>TRBV7-2|TRBJ2-2|.|few
TGTGCCAGCTCCGACGGGGAGCTGTTTTTT
CASSDGELFF
>TRBV7-6|TRBJ2-7|.|.
TGTGCCAGCAGTGACCGGGCCGGGGGGCACTACGAGAAGTCCTTC
CASSDRAGGHYEKSF
>TRBV7-9|TRBJ1-4|TRBD1|.
TGTGCCAGCAGCTCCAGCGGAGATTGGGACAGGGGGCCTGGTGAAAAACTGTTTTTT
CASSSSGDWDRGPGEKLFF
>TRBV12-3/TRBV12-4|TRBJ2-1|.|.
TGTGCCAGCAGCTCCCTACGCCTCCTTGGTGGAGAAAGGTCCTACCATGAGCAGTTCTTC
CASSSLRLLGGERSYHEQFF
>TRBV2|TRBJ1-2|.|.
TGTGCCAGCAAGGACAGCCTCTCCCACTGGGGAAGCCACACCTTC
CASKDSLSHWGSHTF
>TRBV10-3|TRBJ1-5|.|few
TGTGCCATCAGTGATCAGGGTCCTCGGCCCCAGCATTTT
CAISDQGPRPQHF
>TRBV5-5|TRBJ1-2|TRBD1|.
TGTTCTAGCACCTGGACAGGGGTTGGCTCCACCTTC
CSSTWTGVGSTF
>TRBV7-2|TRBJ2-7|.|.
TGTGCCAGCTGCAGATACCGGGACGGAGGCTACGAGCAGTACTTC
CASCRYRDGGYEQYF
>TRBV7-2|TRBJ1-3|.|.
TGTGCCAGCAGCTTACGAGGATCGGGAAACACCATATATTTT
CASSLRGSGNTIYF
>TRBV20-1|TRBJ1-6|TRBD1|few
TGCAGTGCTAGAGATCCCGGACAGGGGAACTATAATTCACCCCTCCACTTT
CSARDPGQGNYNSPLHF
>TRBV4-1|TRBJ1-2|.|.
TGCGCAAGCAGCCAAGGCCCCCGTGAACAGCTCTATGGCTACAGCTTC
CASSQGPREQLYGYSF
>TRBV7-6|TRBJ2-5|.|.
TGTGCCAGCAGCCAGGACTATCAAGAGACCCAGTACTTC
CASSQDYQETQYF
>TRBV20-1|TRBJ2-1|TRBD2|.
TGCAGTGCTAGGGAACCGGGACTATGGAATGAGCAGTTCTTC
CSAREPGLWNEQFF
>TRBV7-2|TRBJ2-3|TRBD2|few
TGTGCCAGCAGCGATGGGGTAGCGGGGTGGAGCACAGATACGCAGTATTTT
CASSDGVAGWSTDTQYF
>TRBV7-6|TRBJ1-5|.|few
TGTGCCAGCAGCAACGAAACATACAGCAATCAGCCCCCGCATTTT
CASSNETYSNQPPHF
>TRBV7-9|TRBJ2-5|TRBD2|medium-sized
TGTGCCAGCAGCTTACGCGGACTAGCGGACCCCCAAGAGACCCAGTACTTC
CASSLRGLADPQETQYF
>TRBV27|TRBJ2-2|.|once
TGTGCCAGCAACATGGGACCGAGCACCGGGGAGCTGTTTTTT
CASNMGPSTGELFF
>TRBV7-9|TRBJ2-1|.|few
TGTGCCAGCAGCTGGTTGGGAATATCCACCTACACTGATCAGTTCTTC
CASSWLGISTYTDQFF
>TRBV4-1|TRBJ2-1|.|.
TGCGCCAGCGGTGGATGGGACGTTAGAGACTCCTACAATGAGCAGTTCTTC
CASGGWDVRDSYNEQFF
>TRBV19|TRBJ1-2|.|.
TGTGCCAGTAGTATACGAGGGTCTGGCTACACCTTC
CASSIRGSGYTF
>TRBV20-1|TRBJ1-1|.|few
TGCAGTGCTAGATGGGCTCGTAACACTGAAGCTTTCTTT
CSARWARNTEAFF